Following are 25 T cell receptor beta chains from one sample sequenced in a study of CD8 T cells in ankylosing spondylitis. MiXCR, applied by TCRdb to the 5' RACE reads, yields one record per CDR3 protein. The data contain about 250,000 distinct CDR3 sequences, roughly 32% of them singletons. The material sequenced was blood, either unsorted or a sorted T cell fraction (not recorded which). The receptor source for this set is a male donor with ankylosing spondylitis or in good health (not recorded which).

This clonotype was picked up a small number of times. The rearrangement links TRBV20-1 to TRBJ2-7; 9 bases align to TRBD1. The CDR3 length is 13 residues. Germline values: CDR1 DFQATT, CDR2 SNEGSKA (reference sequence). The V gene end was trimmed by 6 bases and the J gene end by 3 bases; junction bases not matched to a gene: 6. Here the CDR3 DNA reads TGCAGTGCCGACAGGGGGAAAGACTACGAGCAGTACTTC. It translates to CSADRGKDYEQYF.

In its sample, this clonotype was seen a few times. CDR3 sequence reads: CASSHRTSGGYEQYF. In DNA form, the CDR3 reads TGTGCCAGCAGCCACCGGACTAGCGGGGGATACGAGCAGTACTTC. The V and J genes are TRBV7-2 and TRBJ2-7; 13 positions match TRBD2. Germline values: CDR1 SGHTA, CDR2 FQGNSA. CDR3 size: 15 residues. J gave up 4 bases and V 5 bases, and 5 bases lay outside the gene matches.

This clonotype has just a few counts. The chain joins TRBV20-1 to TRBJ1-3; D is ambiguous. The CDR3 has 13 residues. V was clipped by 3 bases and J by 2 bases, with 8 bases between them. Germline V gene lookup returns CDR1 DFQATT and CDR2 SNEGSKA (reference sequence). CDR3 loop: CSASHAPGNTIYF. Written as DNA, the CDR3 is TGCAGTGCTAGTCATGCCCCTGGAAACACCATATATTTT.

V and J are TRBV19 and TRBJ2-1; D is unresolved. The CDR3 sequence is 13 residues long. Germline values: CDR1 LNHDA, CDR2 SQIVND (reference sequence). V shed 2 bases and J shed 3 bases, with 5 bases lying between them. CDR3 sequence reads: CASSINSYNEQFF. DNA of the CDR3: TGTGCCAGTAGTATAAACAGCTACAATGAGCAGTTCTTC. The full variable domain, with the rest looked up from reference TRBV19 and TRBJ2-1, is DGGITQSPKYLFRKEGQNVTLSCEQNLNHDAMYWYRQDPGQGLRLIYYSQIVNDFQKGDIAEGYSVSREKKESFPLTVTSAQKNPTAFYLCASSINSYNEQFFGPGTRLTVL.

The chain carries TRBV27 and TRBJ2-1, with 12 bases matching TRBD2. V lost 4 bases and J lost 3; bases outside the gene matches: 7. Germline V gene sequence: CDR1 MNHEY, CDR2 SMNVEV (reference sequence). The CDR3 has 17 amino acids. The CDR3 reads CASSSRSGLAGYNEQFF. DNA for the CDR3: TGTGCCAGCAGTTCTCGATCGGGACTAGCGGGCTACAATGAGCAGTTCTTC.

V and J are TRBV11-2 and TRBJ2-1; D not certain. The CDR3 has 12 amino acids. V lost 5 bases, J lost 10 bases, and 12 bases lay in between. The germline V gene has CDR1 SGHAT and CDR2 FQNNGV. The DNA for the CDR3 is TGTGCCAGCAGCCCCCGTCAACTGGAGCAGTTCTTC. Its protein product is CASSPRQLEQFF.

This clonotype was counted only a few times. The chain has TRBV7-9 and TRBJ2-7; 7 bases are a match to TRBD2. The V segment lost 7 bases and the J segment 1 base; nucleotides outside the gene matches: 7. The CDR3 has 14 amino acids. Germline loops: CDR1 SEHNR, CDR2 FQNEAQ (reference sequence). CDR3 residues: CASIGGMESYEQYF. In DNA form, the CDR3 reads TGTGCCAGCATCGGGGGGATGGAATCCTACGAGCAGTACTTC.

The sample holds a few counts of this clonotype. The gene calls are TRBV27 and TRBJ1-4; TRBD1 matches at 7 bases. Trimming cost V 2 bases and J 1 base; bases outside gene matches: 4. This CDR3 has 16 residues. Germline values: CDR1 MNHEY, CDR2 SMNVEV (reference sequence). The DNA for the CDR3 is TGTGCCAGCAGTTTACGAGGGGGCGGAACTAATGAAAAACTGTTTTTT. Protein product: CASSLRGGGTNEKLFF.

The chain couples TRBV3-1 to TRBJ2-2, with D possibly matching TRBD1 (6 bases). The CDR3 extends over 14 amino acids. Germline assignment: CDR1 LGHDT and CDR2 YNNKEL (reference sequence). Trimming left V 4 bases short and J 7 bases short, with 13 bases between. CDR3 nucleotide sequence: TGTGCCAGCAGCCCGACAGGAGTCGGCGGGGAGCTGTTTTTT. Amino acids: CASSPTGVGGELFF.

This clonotype showed up just a few times. This CDR3 is CASSLGRTGNTEAFF. DNA for the CDR3: TGTGCCAGCAGCTTAGGCCGGACAGGGAACACTGAAGCTTTCTTT. The genes are TRBV7-9 and TRBJ1-1, with 7 nucleotides matching TRBD1. The germline V gene encodes CDR1 SEHNR and CDR2 FQNEAQ (reference sequence). The CDR3 has 15 amino acids. Losses at the gene ends were 1 base for V and 1 base for J; bases not matched to a gene: 3.

The chain joins TRBV7-9 to TRBJ2-5; D is unresolved. The CDR3 consists of 14 residues. In germline, CDR1 is SEHNR, CDR2 FQNEAQ (reference sequence). V lost 6 bases and J 4 bases, leaving 15 bases between the germline ends. This CDR3 reads CASSSFRTVETQYF. The DNA for the CDR3 is TGTGCCAGCAGTTCTTTCCGGACCGTAGAGACCCAGTACTTC.

This clonotype was counted between two and nine times. This rearrangement joins TRBV5-4 to TRBJ2-7; the match to TRBD2 covers 14 bases. The V gene's germline CDR1 is SGHNT and CDR2 YYREEE (reference sequence). V shed 3 bases and J 2 bases; nucleotides not matched to a gene: 16. The CDR3 runs 20 residues. The CDR3 loop reads CASSSGLAGVGLSDAYEQYF. DNA of the CDR3: TGTGCCAGCAGCTCGGGACTAGCGGGAGTTGGGCTTTCGGACGCCTACGAGCAGTACTTC.

This rearrangement joins TRBV29-1 to TRBJ1-2, with 7 bases aligning to TRBD1. The length of the CDR3 is 13 residues. The junction had 5 bases not matched to a gene; V was cut back by 5 bases and J by 2 bases. Germline V CDR1 and CDR2: SQVTM, ANQGSEA. The CDR3 DNA follows: TGCAGCGTTTCAGACAGGGTAAACTATGGCTACACCTTC. This codes for CSVSDRVNYGYTF.

This clonotype was found a few times. The chain links TRBV5-5 to TRBJ1-1; D possibly corresponds to TRBD1 (5 bases). Looked up from germline, CDR1 is SGHKS and CDR2 is YYEKEE (reference sequence). The CDR3 spans 18 residues. The germline V and J ends were trimmed by 4 bases and 4 bases, with 26 bases remaining between them. CDR3 sequence (DNA): TGTGCCAGCAGCAGGGGAGGGAGGCTAGCGGGGGGAAGCACTGAAGCTTTCTTT. Translating it yields CASSRGGRLAGGSTEAFF.

V usage is TRBV12-3 or TRBV12-4 and J usage is TRBJ2-2; D is possibly TRBD1 (5 bases). The CDR3 consists of 15 residues. V dropped 3 bases and J dropped 1 base, with 9 bases sitting between them. CDR3 sequence reads: CASSFATVNTGELFF. The CDR3 DNA follows: TGTGCCAGCAGTTTTGCGACAGTGAACACCGGGGAGCTGTTTTTT.

The V call is TRBV5-4, the J call TRBJ2-7; 9 bases line up with TRBD1. The CDR3 is made up of 15 amino acids. V shed 4 bases and J 2 bases; nucleotides not matched to a gene: 7. CDR1 SGHNT and CDR2 YYREEE come from the germline V gene (reference sequence). The CDR3 sequence: CASSAPGQGPYEQYF. In nucleotides, the CDR3 is TGTGCCAGCAGCGCACCGGGACAGGGTCCCTACGAGCAGTACTTC. Complete variable domain (other parts from reference TRBV5-4 and TRBJ2-7): ETGVTQSPTHLIKTRGQQVTLRCSSQSGHNTVSWYQQALGQGPQFIFQYYREEENGRGNFPPRFSGLQFPNYSSELNVNALELDDSALYLCASSAPGQGPYEQYFGPGTRLTVT.

This clonotype was recorded only once. The chain carries TRBV20-1 and TRBJ1-2; unclear D gene. V shed 3 bases and J shed 4 bases, with 12 bases lying between them. The germline V gene encodes CDR1 DFQATT and CDR2 SNEGSKA (reference sequence). The CDR3 covers 13 residues. As DNA, the CDR3 is TGCAGTGCTAGTACACAGAACGGCTATGGCTACACCTTC. It translates to CSASTQNGYGYTF.

The genes are TRBV20-1 and TRBJ1-1; 9 nucleotides match TRBD1. Germline loops: CDR1 DFQATT, CDR2 SNEGSKA (reference sequence). Trimming took 3 bases from V and 4 from J; bases not matched to a gene: 6. The CDR3 has 14 amino acids. CDR3 in amino acids: CSASRQGVGTEAFF. The CDR3 bases are TGCAGTGCTAGTAGACAGGGGGTGGGCACTGAAGCTTTCTTT.

This chain uses TRBV10-2 with TRBJ1-5; D unclear. The CDR3 is made up of 15 amino acids. Germline CDR1 WSHSY, CDR2 SAAADI. With 0 bases removed from V and 0 bases from J, the gap between germline ends came to 6 bases. As DNA, the CDR3 is TGCGCCAGCAGTGAGTCGGGAGATAGCAATCAGCCCCAGCATTTT. It encodes CASSESGDSNQPQHF.

V usage is TRBV20-1 and J usage is TRBJ2-5; D might be TRBD1 (6 bases). CDR1 is DFQATT, CDR2 SNEGSKA, per germline (reference sequence). CDR3 length: 13 amino acids. V lost 5 bases, J lost 2 bases, and 12 bases lay in between. Here the CDR3 reads CSAYSGVQETQYF. The CDR3 DNA reads as TGCAGTGCTTACTCAGGGGTACAAGAGACCCAGTACTTC.

This clonotype was counted between two and nine times. V usage is TRBV3-1 and J usage is TRBJ2-5, with TRBD1 matching over 8 bases. The V gene's germline CDR1 is LGHDT and CDR2 YNNKEL (reference sequence). The CDR3 spans 14 residues. Trimming at V came to 0 bases and at J to 5 bases, leaving 2 bases not matched to a gene. The CDR3 loop is CASSQDTGGETQYF. DNA for the CDR3: TGTGCCAGCAGCCAAGATACAGGGGGGGAGACCCAGTACTTC.

This chain uses TRBV6-1 with TRBJ2-3; D perhaps matches TRBD1 (6 bases). Germline CDR1 MNHNS, CDR2 SASEGT. The CDR3 extends over 15 amino acids. Trimming removed 6 bases at V and 8 bases at J, with 21 bases between. In nucleotides, the CDR3 is TGTGCCAGCAGCACCGGGACAAACCGCCTAGTTACGCAGTATTTT. Translating gives CASSTGTNRLVTQYF.

This clonotype showed up many times. The V call is TRBV20-1, the J call TRBJ2-5; D is unclear. Germline V gene lookup returns CDR1 DFQATT and CDR2 SNEGSKA (reference sequence). The CDR3 extends over 13 amino acids. The V end was cut by 6 bases, the J end by 1 base, with 12 bases between. The CDR3 region is CSAAFELQETQYF. The CDR3, as DNA: TGCAGTGCCGCATTCGAGCTCCAAGAGACCCAGTACTTC.

V usage is TRBV12-3 or TRBV12-4 and J usage is TRBJ2-5; 13 bases match TRBD2. J lost 3 bases, V lost 6 bases, and 1 base had no gene match. The length of the CDR3 is 14 residues. The CDR3 region is CASSGTSGEETQYF. CDR3 coding DNA: TGTGCCAGCAGCGGGACTAGCGGGGAAGAGACCCAGTACTTC.

Ten or more counts support this clonotype. The chain employs TRBV20-1 and TRBJ2-1; a weak D match, TRBD2 (5 bases). The V end was cut by 5 bases, the J end by 1 base, with 21 bases between. CDR1 DFQATT and CDR2 SNEGSKA come from the germline V gene (reference sequence). The CDR3 extends over 17 amino acids. DNA of the CDR3: TGCAGTGCTTTTCTCGATCTCTTACTAGGTTCCTACAATGAGCAGTTCTTC. Its protein is CSAFLDLLLGSYNEQFF.